A single sample is the source of the 14 T cell receptor beta chains below, sequenced in a study of graft-versus-host responses after intestinal transplantation. TCRdb's table, derived via immunoSEQ multiplex PCR, lists solely in-frame clones and lacks some. The table has about 8,900 clones, 27% seen once. Co-plating was performed using roughly 200,000 CFSE-labeled responder cells and roughly 200,000 irradiated, violet-dye-labeled stimulator cells. The source material was alloreactive CD8+ T cells from a mixed lymphocyte reaction culture, sampled before transplantation. Described subset: CFSE-low proliferating T cells sorted from approximately 6-day pre-transplant mixed lymphocyte reaction (GvH or HvG direction). These receptors originate from a human patient who was an organ donor for intestinal transplantation.

The chain links TRBV11-3 to TRBJ1-5; 7 bases are a match to TRBD1. V shed 5 bases, J shed 4 bases, and the junction held 8 bases outside the gene matches. CDR1 is SGHNT and CDR2 is YENEEA in the germline V gene. This CDR3 region has 15 residues. DNA for the CDR3: TGTGCCAGCAGCGTGACCTTACAGGGGAATCAGCCCCAGCATTTT. Translation: CASSVTLQGNQPQHF.

This clone has more than one count but fewer than ten. This chain links TRBV4-3 with TRBJ2-5, with 11 bases that match TRBD2. The CDR3 is 14 amino acids. V lost 4 bases, J lost 4 bases, and 2 bases stayed unmatched. CDR1 is LGHNA, CDR2 YSLEER, per germline. The CDR3 here is CASSLAGGPETQYF. CDR3 nucleotide sequence: TGCGCCAGCAGCCTAGCGGGAGGGCCAGAGACCCAGTACTTC.

This sequence joins TRBV4-2 and TRBJ2-7; unclear D gene. Germline assignment: CDR1 LGHNA and CDR2 YNFKEQ. V was pared by 5 bases and J by 3 bases, with 11 bases between. The CDR3 loop spans 13 amino acids. The CDR3 loop is CASSLEAGYEQYF. The CDR3 DNA is TGTGCCAGCAGCTTAGAAGCTGGCTACGAGCAGTACTTC.

This sequence joins TRBV11-3 and TRBJ2-4; D is possibly TRBD1 or TRBD2 (5 bases each). Germline loops: CDR1 SGHNT, CDR2 YENEEA. The CDR3 spans 14 residues. Trimming shortened V by 2 bases and J by 3 bases, and 8 bases separated the two germline ends. CDR3 region: CASSLLGDKNIQYF. The CDR3 bases are TGTGCCAGCAGCTTATTGGGGGACAAAAACATTCAGTACTTC.

This clone is categorized as medium-sized. The V and J genes are TRBV28 and TRBJ1-5; D unclear. Trimming cost V 3 bases and J 6 bases, with 3 bases left between them. CDR3 size: 11 residues. Germline loops: CDR1 MDHEN, CDR2 SYDVKM. CDR3 in amino acids: CASSLGQPQHF. CDR3 DNA sequence: TGTGCCAGCAGTTTGGGTCAGCCCCAGCATTTT. Filled out from reference TRBV28 and TRBJ1-5, the complete variable domain reads DVKVTQSSRYLVKRTGEKVFLECVQDMDHENMFWYRQDPGLGLRLIYFSYDVKMKEKGDIPEGYSVSREKKERFSLILESASTNQTSMYLCASSLGQPQHFGDGTRLSIL.

The CDR3 here is CAIRGTDATNEKLFF. The CDR3, as DNA: TGTGCCATCAGGGGGACGGACGCAACTAATGAAAAACTGTTTTTT. The chain joins TRBV10-3 to TRBJ1-4; a possible D gene is TRBD1 (5 bases). CDR3 size: 15 residues. The germline V gene encodes CDR1 ENHRY and CDR2 SYGVKD. The V end was cut by 6 bases, the J end by 0 bases, with 11 bases between.

V is TRBV6-1 and J is TRBJ2-1; D possibly corresponds to TRBD1 (5 bases). V lost 5 bases and J 7 bases, leaving 6 bases between the germline ends. The CDR3 has 11 amino acids. Looked up from germline, CDR1 is MNHNS and CDR2 is SASEGT. The CDR3 loop is CASSSGNEQFF. CDR3 sequence (DNA): TGTGCCAGCAGTTCAGGGAATGAGCAGTTCTTC.

Remarks on this clone: The junction departs from the called germline gene at one end, perhaps through a read error. The rearrangement links TRBV27 to TRBJ1-1; perhaps TRBD1 as D (5 bases). Germline assignment: CDR1 MNHEY and CDR2 SMNVEV (reference sequence). The CDR3 loop spans 14 amino acids. CDR3 DNA sequence: TGTGCCTGCAGCACAGTGGGGGGGAACACTGAAGCTTTCTTT. Protein sequence: CACSTVGGNTEAFF.

Only a few counts were recorded for this clone. The chain employs TRBV5-6 and TRBJ2-7; 10 positions match TRBD2. Germline V gene data show CDR1 as SGHDT and CDR2 as YYEEEE. The CDR3 contains 16 residues. Germline trimming cut 4 bases from V and 4 bases from J; bases unmatched to any gene: 11. The CDR3 sequence: CASSPYPTSGLYEQYF. In nucleotides, the CDR3 is TGTGCCAGCAGCCCTTACCCGACTAGCGGGTTGTACGAGCAGTACTTC.

This clone has a handful of counts. The chain combines TRBV5-4 with TRBJ2-7, with 8 bases fitting TRBD1. CDR3 length equals 16 residues. Germline V gene lookup returns CDR1 SGHNT and CDR2 YYREEE (reference sequence). After removal of 4 bases from V and 3 bases from J, the junction contained 12 bases not matched to a gene. The CDR3 DNA reads TGTGCCAGCAGCCAAGACGCCAGTACAGGGGGCTACGAGCAGTACTTC. Translated: CASSQDASTGGYEQYF.

CDR3 protein: CASSRGAFSTDTQYF. CDR3 sequence (DNA): TGCGCCAGCAGCCGGGGGGCCTTTAGCACAGATACGCAGTATTTT. The rearrangement uses TRBV4-3 and TRBJ2-3, with D perhaps given as TRBD1 or TRBD2 (6 bases each). This CDR3 contains 15 residues. V lost 4 bases and J 0 bases, leaving 11 bases between the germline ends. Germline V gene data show CDR1 as LGHNA and CDR2 as YSLEER.

On this clone: Its ends do not fully match the called genes, so a read error is possible. V is TRBV5-4 and J is TRBJ1-6; perhaps TRBD1 as D (5 bases). From germline, CDR1 is SGHNT and CDR2 YYREEE (reference sequence). The CDR3 totals 15 residues. As DNA, the CDR3 is TGCGCCAGCAGCCAGGAACAGAGAGCAGGGTCACCCCTCCACTTT. Its protein product is CASSQEQRAGSPLHF.

Comments on this clone: Only one base separates this from a far larger clonotype, so it likely reflects a read error. Lacking the conserved final phenylalanine or tryptophan, this CDR3 likely reflects a read error. The chain carries TRBV27 and TRBJ2-7; 8 bases agree with TRBD2. CDR3 length: 13 amino acids. Germline assignment: CDR1 MNHEY and CDR2 SMNVEV (reference sequence). Losses at the gene ends were 2 bases for V and 3 bases for J; bases not matched to a gene: 0. CDR3 DNA: TGTGCCAGCAGTTTAGGGACTAGCTACGAGCAGTACCTC. Its translation: CASSLGTSYEQYL.

This clone was observed a single time. The rearrangement links TRBV7-9 to TRBJ2-7; D ambiguous. This CDR3 is 13 amino acids long. The germline V and J ends were trimmed by 4 bases and 3 bases, with 10 bases remaining between them. Germline V gene lookup returns CDR1 SEHNR and CDR2 FQNEAQ (reference sequence). CDR3 residues: CASSSLENYEQYF. CDR3 in DNA: TGTGCCAGCAGCTCCCTAGAGAACTACGAGCAGTACTTC.